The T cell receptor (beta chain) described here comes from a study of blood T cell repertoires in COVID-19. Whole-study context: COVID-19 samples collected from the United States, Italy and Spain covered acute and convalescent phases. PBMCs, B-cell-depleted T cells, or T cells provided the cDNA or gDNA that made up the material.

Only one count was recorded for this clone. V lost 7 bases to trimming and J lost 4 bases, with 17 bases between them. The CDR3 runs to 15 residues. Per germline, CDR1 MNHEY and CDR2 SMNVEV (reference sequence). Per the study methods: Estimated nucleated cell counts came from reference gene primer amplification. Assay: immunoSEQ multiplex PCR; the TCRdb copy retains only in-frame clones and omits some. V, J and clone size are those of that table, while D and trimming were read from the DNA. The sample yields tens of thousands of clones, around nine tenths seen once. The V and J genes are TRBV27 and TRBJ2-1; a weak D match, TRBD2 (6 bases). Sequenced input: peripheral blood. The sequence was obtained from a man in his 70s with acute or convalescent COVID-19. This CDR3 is CASMRLYREYNEQFF. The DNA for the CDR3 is TGTGCCAGCATGAGACTCTATCGGGAGTACAATGAGCAGTTCTTC.